This TCR beta chain was retrieved from a study of CD8+ T cells in alopecia areata (dated by TCRdb to between 2017 and 2018). Describing the broader study: Treated patients were enrolled in an open-label pilot trial of oral tofacitinib, 5 to 10 mg twice daily, for moderate-to-severe alopecia areata. Patients stayed on tofacitinib for 6 to 18 months and then had 6 months of follow-up off drug so that delayed response and recurrence could be assessed. For the treated patients, the SALT score, which quantifies what percentage of scalp surface area is affected, served as the measure of disease severity. To study T cell clonal expansion in alopecia areata, the researchers applied high-throughput TCRbeta sequencing to both the C3H/HeJ mouse model and human patients. Human TCRbeta sequencing covered scalp tissue and sorted CD4+ and CD8+ peripheral blood T cells from patchy and totalis/universalis alopecia areata patients and healthy controls. Biopsies were taken from tofacitinib-treated patients at baseline and at 4 and 24 weeks of treatment, and a later scalp biopsy was taken in several of the tofacitinib-treated patients. Scalp clonality was compared across normal scalp (n=4), patchy alopecia areata scalp (n=8), and alopecia totalis/universalis scalp (n=8). The RNA source kit depended on sample type: the PAXgene miRNA kit for fixed scalp, the miRNeasy kit for PBMCs, and the RNeasy kit for mouse skin. Amplification of TCRbeta CDR3 regions was done by immunoSEQ multiplex PCR using 35 Vbeta forward primers and 13 Jbeta reverse primers.

Remarks on this clone: No antigen is known for it. There are no base qualities to consult, and no much larger clone falls within one base.

The label giving this sample's time point can be read as: four to five weeks on oral tofacitinib. The treatment or condition label on this specimen signifies: oral pan-JAK inhibitor, 5-10 mg twice daily. Peripheral blood and lesional scalp punch biopsies were obtained from patients with alopecia areata. After PBMCs were isolated by density centrifugation and stained for CD3, CD4 and CD8, a FACSAria was used to sort CD4+ and CD8+ T cells. On the study overall, not on this receptor specifically: Because the treated cohort was small and had only one nonresponder, larger studies are needed to examine links between baseline CD8+ expansion and response. Shared TCR sequences between patients were less evident than in mice, which may be partly attributable to HLA diversity in the patient population. Many expanded lesional clones persisted in scalp and blood during tofacitinib treatment, which may partly explain relapse after stopping treatment. Resident alphabeta T cells in normal human skin are also sequenced, complicating scalp TCR repertoire analysis, unlike mouse skin dominated by gammadelta T cells. Compared with normal scalp, lesional scalp, particularly in alopecia totalis/universalis, had higher clonality and more expanded CD8+ clones, which suggests antigenic drive. With tofacitinib, both scalp clonality and the number of expanded CD8+ clones among the top 100 scalp clones went down significantly.

Library preparation was by the immunoSEQ multiplex PCR assay. RNA was extracted from all samples and reverse transcribed into cDNA as template for TCR sequencing. First-strand cDNA was synthesized with SuperScript III using a 2:1 mix of oligo-dT and random hexamers. A synthetic immune receptor repertoire was used to assess amplification bias, and residual bias was removed computationally. Per the authors' processing: Raw reads were preprocessed for error removal, and CDR3 was defined according to IMGT conventions as running from the conserved cysteine to phenylalanine. Clonality was calculated as 1 minus Shannon entropy normalized by log2 of the number of productive unique TCRs. Scalp TCRbeta sequences were cross-referenced with sorted blood CD4 and CD8 repertoires so that the CD4 or CD8 identity of scalp clones could be inferred. Here the immuneACCESS table is served through TCRdb, limited to in-frame sequences with V and J called. Missing clones are a known gap in these copies; in checked studies unresolved V genes cover under half, and the rest lacks a known reason. V and J calls and clone size are as listed in that table; D and trimming were resolved from the DNA. The table for this sample lists some 200,000 clones; more than 55% of them were counted only once. The ten biggest clones cover approximately 3.4% of the sample.

The clonotype comes from a human donor with alopecia areata. The starting material was CD4+ T cells sorted from blood, obtained at week 4, from a patient treated with tofacitinib.

The DNA reads TGTGCCTGGAGGACCAGCAGTTATAATTCACCCCTCCACTTT. Its protein reads: CAWRTSSYNSPLHF. The chain joins TRBV30 to TRBJ1-6; no confident D gene assignment can be made. The CDR3 holds 14 amino acids from the cysteine to the phenylalanine. CDR3 DNA is the only sequence kept; it has 42 bases, read in frame from the first base. In the germline V gene (reference sequence), CDR1 corresponds to GTSNPN and CDR2 to SVGIG. At the junction V is shortened by 3 bases and J by 4 bases, with 10 bases in between.